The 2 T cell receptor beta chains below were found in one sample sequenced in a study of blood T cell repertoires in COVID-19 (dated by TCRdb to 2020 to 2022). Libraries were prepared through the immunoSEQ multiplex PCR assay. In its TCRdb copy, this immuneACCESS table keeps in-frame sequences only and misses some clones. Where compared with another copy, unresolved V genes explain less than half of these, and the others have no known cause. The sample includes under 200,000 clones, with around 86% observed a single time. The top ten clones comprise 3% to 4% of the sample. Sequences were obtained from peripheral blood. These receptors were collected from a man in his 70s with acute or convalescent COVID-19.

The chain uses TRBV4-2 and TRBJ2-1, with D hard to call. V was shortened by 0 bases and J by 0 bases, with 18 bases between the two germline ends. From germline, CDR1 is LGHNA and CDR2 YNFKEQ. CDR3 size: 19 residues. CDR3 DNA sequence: TGTGCCAGCAGCCAAGAGGAGTCCGCGAGCTTGAGCTCCTACAATGAGCAGTTCTTC. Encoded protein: CASSQEESASLSSYNEQFF.

Here the CDR3 DNA reads TGCGCCAGCAGCCTGAGGTCGTACGGGAACACGAACACTGAAGCTTTCTTT. Translated: CASSLRSYGNTNTEAFF. The V gene is TRBV5-1, the J gene TRBJ1-1; D gene uncertain. V shed 4 bases and J shed 1 base, with 20 bases lying between them. Looked up from germline, CDR1 is SGHRS and CDR2 is YFSETQ. The CDR3 has 17 amino acids.